Each of the 9 T cell receptor beta chains below was sequenced from the same sample in a study of Graves' ophthalmopathy and Graves' hyperthyroidism (dated by TCRdb to the late 2010s). The sequencing machine was an Illumina HiSeq 2000. For repertoire sequencing, the TCR beta CDR3 regions were amplified from RNA transcripts. The first round was an RT-PCR using HTBI primers with the Qiagen OneStep RT-PCR kit, and this first round was followed by a second-round multiplex PCR, then size selection and purification. TCRdb cleaned the public reads at Q25 with fastp, built clones with MiXCR and kept in-frame beta chains. A single entry per CDR3 protein holds the most common genes and DNA from its merged rows. This sample lists some 360,000 distinct CDR3 sequences; 17% were detected once. 2% to 3% of the sample is taken by the ten largest. Sequencing used peripheral blood. The receptors originated from an adult woman with stable Graves' hyperthyroidism.

This clonotype was recorded at least ten times. For the CDR3, the DNA is TGTGCCAGCAGCTTAAATGTAGCGGGAGGGCCCTACGAGCAGTACTTC. Protein sequence: CASSLNVAGGPYEQYF. This chain links TRBV7-8 with TRBJ2-7; TRBD2 matches at 11 bases. Germline lookup yields CDR1 SGHVS and CDR2 FQNEAQ. The V and J ends lost 2 bases and 2 bases, in that order; junction bases with no gene match: 5. CDR3 length equals 16 residues.

A few counts support this clonotype. The V and J genes are TRBV6-1 and TRBJ2-7; 9 positions match TRBD2. V shed 9 bases, J shed 5 bases, and the junction held 11 bases outside the gene matches. This CDR3 contains 14 residues. CDR1 is MNHNS and CDR2 is SASEGT in the germline V gene. The CDR3 nucleotides are TGTGCCAGTTCCGAGGGACTAGCCGCCGACGAGCAGTACTTC. It yields the protein CASSEGLAADEQYF.

The chain is built from TRBV7-2 and TRBJ2-5; 7 bases line up with TRBD2. This CDR3 is 15 amino acids long. The germline CDR1 and CDR2 sequences are SGHTA and FQGNSA. V gave up 5 bases and J gave up 2 bases; unmatched junction bases: 8. The chain's CDR3 is CASSPTPSGQETQYF. DNA of the CDR3: TGTGCCAGCAGCCCTACCCCTAGCGGACAAGAGACCCAGTACTTC.

This chain links TRBV29-1 with TRBJ2-7, with TRBD1 matching over 8 bases. CDR1 is SQVTM, CDR2 ANQGSEA, per germline. The CDR3 covers 15 residues. V shed 4 bases, J shed 4 bases, and the junction held 12 bases outside the gene matches. Here the CDR3 reads CSVVLAGTGLYEQYF. The CDR3 nucleotides are TGCAGCGTTGTACTGGCCGGGACAGGTTTGTACGAGCAGTACTTC.

This clonotype was picked up many times. V and J are TRBV6-1 and TRBJ1-5; possibly TRBD1 for D (6 bases). V shed 6 bases and J shed 0 bases, with 12 bases lying between them. The CDR3 has 15 residues. The germline CDR1 and CDR2 sequences are MNHNS and SASEGT. CDR3 sequence (DNA): TGTGCCAGCAGGAGGACAGTTAATAGCAATCAGCCCCAGCATTTT. It yields the protein CASRRTVNSNQPQHF.

This clonotype has a count of ten or more. The chain has TRBV11-2 and TRBJ2-7; no definite D call. CDR3 length: 11 residues. From germline, CDR1 is SGHAT and CDR2 FQNNGV. V lost 5 bases and J lost 5, with 7 bases in between. The CDR3 reads CASSPTHEQYF. CDR3 DNA: TGTGCCAGCAGCCCCACCCACGAGCAGTACTTC.

This clonotype appeared many times. V and J are TRBV28 and TRBJ2-5; TRBD1 might be the D (6 bases). CDR3 length: 13 amino acids. The germline V and J ends were trimmed by 11 bases and 5 bases, with 18 bases remaining between them. Looked up from germline, CDR1 is MDHEN and CDR2 is SYDVKM. The CDR3 bases are TGTGCCGGAAATTCCGGGACACGGGAGACCCAGTACTTC. Translating it yields CAGNSGTRETQYF.

This clonotype was seen many times. The CDR3 bases are TGTGCCAGCAGTTACTCGATTTGGGGGGATAACCCGTTGCGGTCTTCACCCCTCCACTTT. This sequence encodes CASSYSIWGDNPLRSSPLHF. The rearrangement links TRBV6-6 to TRBJ1-6; TRBD1 might be the D (5 bases). This CDR3 has 20 amino acids. The germline CDR1 and CDR2 sequences are MNHNY and SVGAGI (reference sequence). V lost 0 bases and J lost 9, with 27 bases in between.

This clonotype was seen ten or more times. The CDR3 nucleotides are TGCAGTGACAGCTCAACTAGCGGGTGGCCCTACGAGCAGTACTTC. It codes for CSDSSTSGWPYEQYF. The chain combines TRBV20-1 with TRBJ2-7; 9 nucleotides agree with TRBD2. V was clipped by 7 bases and J by 2 bases; unmatched bases: 12. Germline CDR1 DFQATT, CDR2 SNEGSKA (reference sequence). CDR3 length: 15 amino acids.